Each of the 15 T cell receptor beta chains below was sequenced from the same sample in a study of a mutant IDH1 vaccine in newly diagnosed glioma listed by TCRdb under 2021. These TCRs are of unknown antigen specificity. What this sample's time point label stands for: week 23, last vaccination. A 20-mer mutant IDH1 peptide at 300 micrograms in Montanide made up each vaccine dose, which was injected subcutaneously together with topical imiquimod. To prepare the library, the immunoSEQ multiplex PCR assay was applied. TCRdb mirrors the immuneACCESS table, restricted to in-frame sequences. Some clones are absent from its copies; in checked studies, under half trace to an unresolved V gene, and the reason for the others is unknown. This sample gives 52,000 or so clones in total; 75% to 85% of them show up just once. In total, the top ten clones hold 6% to 6.5% of the sample. The source was PBMCs, collected from a glioma patient whose treatment included an IDH1 peptide vaccine. The receptor source for this set is a man aged 35 to 55 with glioma.

The rearrangement joins TRBV18 to TRBJ1-1; TRBD1 might be the D (5 bases). The CDR3 runs 16 residues. CDR1 and CDR2 (germline): KGHSH, LQKENI. With 1 base removed from V and 5 bases from J, the gap between germline ends came to 17 bases. CDR3 loop: CASSPQAAVRGTEAFF. CDR3 sequence (DNA): TGTGCCAGCTCACCACAGGCAGCCGTAAGGGGTACTGAAGCTTTCTTT.

This clone was seen once. The rearrangement links TRBV29-1 to TRBJ2-3; D is possibly TRBD2 (7 bases). V dropped 6 bases and J dropped 4 bases, with 17 bases sitting between them. The CDR3 has 14 amino acids. CDR1 SQVTM and CDR2 ANQGSEA come from the germline V gene. The CDR3 here is CSVQGGALADTQYF. As DNA, the CDR3 is TGCAGCGTACAAGGGGGGGCGTTGGCAGATACGCAGTATTTT.

The V gene is TRBV19, the J gene TRBJ1-2, with D unclear. The V end was cut by 5 bases, the J end by 7 bases, with 11 bases between. Germline values: CDR1 LNHDA, CDR2 SQIVND (reference sequence). The CDR3 has 12 residues. The CDR3 sequence: CASSPPSLGYTF. The CDR3 DNA reads TGTGCCAGTAGTCCCCCCTCCCTTGGCTACACCTTC.

Here the CDR3 DNA reads TGTGCCAGCAGTTCTCGCTCGGGGAGAAACACCATATATTTT. Its protein product is CASSSRSGRNTIYF. The V call is TRBV6-1, the J call TRBJ1-3; D gene unclear. Germline V lookup: CDR1 MNHNS, CDR2 SASEGT. This CDR3 comprises 14 residues. V was clipped by 5 bases and J by 5 bases, with 13 bases between them.

CDR3 coding DNA: TGTGCCAGTGTAGGAGGGACAGCTGGATCTTATTATGGCTACACCTTC. Its translation is CASVGGTAGSYYGYTF. V usage is TRBV19 and J usage is TRBJ1-2; 7 bases line up with TRBD1. Germline-derived CDR1 and CDR2 are LNHDA and SQIVND (reference sequence). The CDR3 is 16 residues long. Trimming removed 8 bases from V and 5 bases from J; junction bases left unmatched: 17. The full variable domain, completed using reference TRBV19 and TRBJ1-2, is DGGITQSPKYLFRKEGQNVTLSCEQNLNHDAMYWYRQDPGQGLRLIYYSQIVNDFQKGDIAEGYSVSREKKESFPLTVTSAQKNPTAFYLCASVGGTAGSYYGYTFGSGTRLTVV.

The CDR3, as DNA: TGTGCCAGCAGCCCCCGGGGGGATCATAATTCACCCCTCCACTTT. Translating it yields CASSPRGDHNSPLHF. This chain joins TRBV5-4 and TRBJ1-6, with TRBD1 as a possible D gene (5 bases). This CDR3 comprises 15 residues. Germline loops: CDR1 SGHNT, CDR2 YYREEE (reference sequence). The V and J ends lost 4 bases and 5 bases respectively, with 13 bases between them.

This clone was picked up a small number of times. The rearrangement joins TRBV6-1 to TRBJ1-4; D might be TRBD1 (5 bases). The V gene lost 6 bases and the J gene lost 6 bases, with 17 bases spanning the gap. Germline CDR1 is MNHNS and CDR2 is SASEGT. There are 15 residues in the CDR3. CDR3 sequence: CASSGLGPGDEKLFF. The CDR3, as DNA: TGTGCCAGCAGCGGTTTGGGGCCCGGGGATGAAAAACTGTTTTTT.

The chain uses TRBV10-3 and TRBJ2-4, with 8 bases aligning to TRBD1. The ends lost 2 bases at V and 6 bases at J; junction bases unmatched: 0. Germline CDR1 reads ENHRY; CDR2 reads SYGVKD. The CDR3 length is 13 residues. The CDR3 sequence is CAISEGQGNIQYF. CDR3 bases: TGTGCCATCAGTGAGGGACAGGGAAACATTCAGTACTTC.

This chain connects TRBV11-1 to TRBJ1-5; possibly TRBD1 for D (5 bases). Trimming pared 6 bases from V and 4 bases from J, leaving 13 bases between. The germline gives CDR1 SGHAT, CDR2 FQDESV (reference sequence). The CDR3 is made up of 14 amino acids. CDR3 bases: TGTGCCAGCAGATACCGGGACTTTAATCAGCCCCAGCATTTT. This sequence encodes CASRYRDFNQPQHF.

This chain connects TRBV4-1 to TRBJ1-1; D gene uncertain. The CDR3 spans 15 residues. The germline CDR1 and CDR2 sequences are MGHRA and YSYEKL. Trimming cost V 0 bases and J 3 bases, with 11 bases left between them. The CDR3 sequence is CASSQDRARDTEAFF. DNA of the CDR3: TGCGCCAGCAGCCAAGATCGAGCGAGGGACACTGAAGCTTTCTTT.

This clone was picked up one time. The chain couples TRBV7-9 to TRBJ1-2; no clear D. V was shortened by 6 bases and J by 5 bases, with 16 bases between the two germline ends. Germline assignment: CDR1 SEHNR and CDR2 FQNEAQ (reference sequence). This CDR3 contains 14 residues. CDR3 in amino acids: CASSMSRRRYGYTF. CDR3 sequence (DNA): TGTGCCAGCAGTATGTCCCGTCGGCGGTATGGCTACACCTTC.

CDR3 nucleotides: TGCAGCGTTGAGCGACAGGGGCAGGGTAACTATGGCTACACCTTC. Translated, it gives CSVERQGQGNYGYTF. The V call is TRBV29-1, the J call TRBJ1-2; TRBD1 aligns across 8 bases. The CDR3 totals 15 residues. V lost 3 bases and J lost 1; bases outside the gene matches: 7. The germline V gene encodes CDR1 SQVTM and CDR2 ANQGSEA.

The chain combines TRBV5-4 with TRBJ2-7, with TRBD1 matching over 7 bases. Germline V gene lookup returns CDR1 SGHNT and CDR2 YYREEE (reference sequence). J gave up 2 bases and V 0 bases, and 2 bases lay outside the gene matches. The CDR3 loop spans 14 amino acids. The CDR3 is CASSLDQGAYEQYF. The CDR3 DNA reads TGTGCCAGCAGCTTGGATCAGGGGGCCTACGAGCAGTACTTC.

The CDR3 region has the DNA TGTGCCAGCAGCCCGACAGGGGGCTACCAGCCCCAGCATTTT. Translating it yields CASSPTGGYQPQHF. This chain uses TRBV7-9 with TRBJ1-5; 10 bases map to TRBD1. The CDR3 spans 14 residues. The junction had 5 bases not matched to a gene; V was cut back by 5 bases and J by 7 bases. Germline V lookup: CDR1 SEHNR, CDR2 FQNEAQ (reference sequence).

The rearrangement joins TRBV5-1 to TRBJ1-1, with a possible D match to TRBD1 (5 bases). Germline V lookup: CDR1 SGHRS, CDR2 YFSETQ. V was trimmed by 7 bases and J by 7 bases, leaving 23 bases between them. The CDR3 runs 15 residues. CDR3 coding DNA: TGCGCCAGCCGCCGGGAGGGGAGGGTTGCAGGTGAAGCTTTCTTT. It specifies CASRREGRVAGEAFF.